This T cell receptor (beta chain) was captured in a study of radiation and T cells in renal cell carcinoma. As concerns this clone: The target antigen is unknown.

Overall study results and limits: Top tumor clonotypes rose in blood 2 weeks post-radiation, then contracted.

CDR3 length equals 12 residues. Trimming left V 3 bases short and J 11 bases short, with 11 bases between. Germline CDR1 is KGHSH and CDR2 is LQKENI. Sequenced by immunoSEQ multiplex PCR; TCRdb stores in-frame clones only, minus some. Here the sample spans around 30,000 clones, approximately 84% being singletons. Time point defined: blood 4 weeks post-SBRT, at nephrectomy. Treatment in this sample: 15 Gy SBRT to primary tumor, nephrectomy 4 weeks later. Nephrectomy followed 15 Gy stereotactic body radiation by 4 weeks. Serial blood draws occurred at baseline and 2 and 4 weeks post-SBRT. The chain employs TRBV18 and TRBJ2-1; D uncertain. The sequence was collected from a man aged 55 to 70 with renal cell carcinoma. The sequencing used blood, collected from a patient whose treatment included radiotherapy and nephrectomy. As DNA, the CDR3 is TGTGCCAGCTCACCCCCCTCCCGGCAGCAGTTCTTC. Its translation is CASSPPSRQQFF.